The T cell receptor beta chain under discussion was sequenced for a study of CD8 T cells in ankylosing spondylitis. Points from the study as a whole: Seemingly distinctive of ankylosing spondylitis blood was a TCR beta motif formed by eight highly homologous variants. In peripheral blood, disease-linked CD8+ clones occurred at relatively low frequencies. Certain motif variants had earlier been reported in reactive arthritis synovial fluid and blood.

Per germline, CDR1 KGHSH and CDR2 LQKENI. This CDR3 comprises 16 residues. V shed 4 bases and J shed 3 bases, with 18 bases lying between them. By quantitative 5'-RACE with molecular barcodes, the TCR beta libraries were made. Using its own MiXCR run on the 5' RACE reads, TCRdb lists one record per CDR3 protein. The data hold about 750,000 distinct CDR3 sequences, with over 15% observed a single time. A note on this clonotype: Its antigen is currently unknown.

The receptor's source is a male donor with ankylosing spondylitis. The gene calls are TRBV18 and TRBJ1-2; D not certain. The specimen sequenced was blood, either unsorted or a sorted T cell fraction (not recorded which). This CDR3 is CASSRTPRRDDYGYTF. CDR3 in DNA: TGTGCCAGCTCACGAACACCCAGGAGGGATGACTATGGCTACACCTTC.